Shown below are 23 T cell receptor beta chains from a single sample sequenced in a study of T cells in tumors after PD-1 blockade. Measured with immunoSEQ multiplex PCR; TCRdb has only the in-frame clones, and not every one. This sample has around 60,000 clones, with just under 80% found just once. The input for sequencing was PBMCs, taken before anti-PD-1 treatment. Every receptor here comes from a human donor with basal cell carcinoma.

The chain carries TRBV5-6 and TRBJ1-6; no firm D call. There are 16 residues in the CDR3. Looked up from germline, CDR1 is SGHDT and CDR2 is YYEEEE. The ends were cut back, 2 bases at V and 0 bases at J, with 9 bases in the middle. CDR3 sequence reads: CASSFRSSSYNSPLHF. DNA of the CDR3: TGTGCCAGCAGCTTCAGGTCGAGCTCCTATAATTCACCCCTCCACTTT. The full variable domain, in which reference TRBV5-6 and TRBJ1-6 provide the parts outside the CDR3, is DAGVTQSPTHLIKTRGQQVTLRCSPKSGHDTVSWYQQALGQGPQFIFQYYEEEERQRGNFPDRFSGHQFPNYSSELNVNALLLGDSALYLCASSFRSSSYNSPLHFGNGTRLTVT.

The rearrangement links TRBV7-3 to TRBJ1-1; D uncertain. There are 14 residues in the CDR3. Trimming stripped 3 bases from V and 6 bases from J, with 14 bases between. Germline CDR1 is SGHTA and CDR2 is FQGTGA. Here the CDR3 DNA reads TGTGCCAGCAGCTTCGGCATCGCTCAGGCTGAAGCTTTCTTT. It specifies CASSFGIAQAEAFF. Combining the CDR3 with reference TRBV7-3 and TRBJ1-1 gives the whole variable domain GAGVSQTPSNKVTEKGKYVELRCDPISGHTALYWYRQSLGQGPEFLIYFQGTGAADDSGLPNDRFFAVRPEGSVSTLKIQRTERGDSAVYLCASSFGIAQAEAFFGQGTRLTVV.

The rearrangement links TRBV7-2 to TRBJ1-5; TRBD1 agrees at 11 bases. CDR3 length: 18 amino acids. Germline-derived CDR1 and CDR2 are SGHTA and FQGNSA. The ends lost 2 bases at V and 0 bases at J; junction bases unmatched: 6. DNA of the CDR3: TGTGCCAGCAGCTTAACGGCGGACAGGGGGCTTAGCAATCAGCCCCAGCATTTT. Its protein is CASSLTADRGLSNQPQHF. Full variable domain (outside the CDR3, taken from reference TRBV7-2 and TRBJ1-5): GAGVSQSPSNKVTEKGKDVELRCDPISGHTALYWYRQSLGQGLEFLIYFQGNSAPDKSGLPSDRFSAERTGGSVSTLTIQRTQQEDSAVYLCASSLTADRGLSNQPQHFGDGTRLSIL.

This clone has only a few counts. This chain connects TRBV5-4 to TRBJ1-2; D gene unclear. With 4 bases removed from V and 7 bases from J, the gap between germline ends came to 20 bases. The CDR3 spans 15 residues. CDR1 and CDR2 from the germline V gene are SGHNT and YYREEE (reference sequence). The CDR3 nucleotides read TGTGCCAGCAGCCCCTTAGGAGGCCTGGGGTCTGGCTACACCTTC. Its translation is CASSPLGGLGSGYTF.

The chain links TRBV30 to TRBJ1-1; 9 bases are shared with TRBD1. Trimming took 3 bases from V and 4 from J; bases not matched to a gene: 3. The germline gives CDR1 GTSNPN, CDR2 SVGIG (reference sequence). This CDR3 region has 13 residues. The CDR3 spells CAWRKDRGTEAFF. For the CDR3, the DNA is TGTGCCTGGAGGAAGGACAGGGGCACTGAAGCTTTCTTT. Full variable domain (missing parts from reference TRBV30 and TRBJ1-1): SQTIHQWPATLVQPVGSPLSLECTVEGTSNPNLYWYRQAAGRGLQLLFYSVGIGQISSEVPQNLSASRPQDRQFILSSKKLLLSDSGFYLCAWRKDRGTEAFFGQGTRLTVV.

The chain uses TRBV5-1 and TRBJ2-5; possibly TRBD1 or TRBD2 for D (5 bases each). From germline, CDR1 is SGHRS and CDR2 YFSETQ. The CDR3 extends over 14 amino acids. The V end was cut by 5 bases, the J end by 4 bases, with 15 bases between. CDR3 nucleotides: TGCGCCAGCAGTTCGGGGCAGGGAAGAGAGACCCAGTACTTC. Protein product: CASSSGQGRETQYF.

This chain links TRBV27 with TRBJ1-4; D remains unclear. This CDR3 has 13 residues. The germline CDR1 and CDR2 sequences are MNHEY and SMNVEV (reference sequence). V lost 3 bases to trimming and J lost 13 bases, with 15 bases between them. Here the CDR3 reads CASSLSGTARLFF. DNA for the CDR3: TGTGCCAGCAGTTTGTCCGGCACAGCGAGACTGTTTTTT.

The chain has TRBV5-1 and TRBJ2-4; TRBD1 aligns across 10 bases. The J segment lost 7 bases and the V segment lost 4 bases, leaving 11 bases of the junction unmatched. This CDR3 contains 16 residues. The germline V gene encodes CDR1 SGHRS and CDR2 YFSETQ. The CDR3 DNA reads TGCGCCAGCAGCCGCGGGACAGGGGAGGCAGGGAACATTCAGTACTTC. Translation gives CASSRGTGEAGNIQYF.

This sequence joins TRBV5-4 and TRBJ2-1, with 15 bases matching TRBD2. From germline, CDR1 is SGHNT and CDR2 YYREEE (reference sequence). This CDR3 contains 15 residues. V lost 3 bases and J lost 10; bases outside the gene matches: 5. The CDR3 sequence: CASSSGLAGGGEQFF. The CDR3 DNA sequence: TGTGCCAGCAGCTCGGGACTAGCGGGGGGCGGGGAGCAGTTCTTC.

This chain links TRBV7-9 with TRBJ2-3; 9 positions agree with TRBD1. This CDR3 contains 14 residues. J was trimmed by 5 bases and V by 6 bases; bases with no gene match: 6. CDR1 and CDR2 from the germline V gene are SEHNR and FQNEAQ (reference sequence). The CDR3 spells CASSYTGQGDTQYF. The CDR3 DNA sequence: TGTGCCAGCAGTTACACGGGACAGGGAGATACGCAGTATTTT.

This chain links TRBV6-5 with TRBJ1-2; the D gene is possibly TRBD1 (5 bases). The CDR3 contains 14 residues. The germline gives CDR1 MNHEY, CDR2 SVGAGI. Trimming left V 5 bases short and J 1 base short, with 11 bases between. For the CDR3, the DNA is TGTGCCAGCAGTCGACAGCAAGATAACTATGGCTACACCTTC. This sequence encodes CASSRQQDNYGYTF.

The CDR3 DNA reads TGTGCCTGGAGTGTCAGGGGGAATGAAAAACTGTTTTTT. It codes for CAWSVRGNEKLFF. This chain connects TRBV30 to TRBJ1-4; 7 bases fit TRBD1. The CDR3 consists of 13 residues. Germline CDR1 GTSNPN, CDR2 SVGIG (reference sequence). Trimming cost V 0 bases and J 5 bases; bases outside gene matches: 0.

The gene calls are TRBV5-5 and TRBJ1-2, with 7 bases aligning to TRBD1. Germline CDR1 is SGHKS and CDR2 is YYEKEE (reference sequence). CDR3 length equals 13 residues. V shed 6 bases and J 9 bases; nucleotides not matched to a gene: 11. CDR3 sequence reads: CASTKDRVVSYTF. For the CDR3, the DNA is TGTGCCAGCACCAAAGACAGGGTAGTAAGCTACACCTTC.

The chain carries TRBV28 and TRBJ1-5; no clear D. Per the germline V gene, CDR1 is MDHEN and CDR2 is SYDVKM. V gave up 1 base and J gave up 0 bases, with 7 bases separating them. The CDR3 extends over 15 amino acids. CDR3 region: CASSLSSNSNQPQHF. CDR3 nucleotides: TGTGCCAGCAGTTTATCCTCAAATAGCAATCAGCCCCAGCATTTT. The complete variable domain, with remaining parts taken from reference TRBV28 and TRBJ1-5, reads DVKVTQSSRYLVKRTGEKVFLECVQDMDHENMFWYRQDPGLGLRLIYFSYDVKMKEKGDIPEGYSVSREKKERFSLILESASTNQTSMYLCASSLSSNSNQPQHFGDGTRLSIL.

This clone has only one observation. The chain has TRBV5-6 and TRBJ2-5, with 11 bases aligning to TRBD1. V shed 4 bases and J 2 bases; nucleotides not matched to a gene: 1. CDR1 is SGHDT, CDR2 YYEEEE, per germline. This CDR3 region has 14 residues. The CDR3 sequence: CASSGQGAQETQYF. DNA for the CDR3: TGTGCCAGCAGCGGACAGGGGGCGCAAGAGACCCAGTACTTC.

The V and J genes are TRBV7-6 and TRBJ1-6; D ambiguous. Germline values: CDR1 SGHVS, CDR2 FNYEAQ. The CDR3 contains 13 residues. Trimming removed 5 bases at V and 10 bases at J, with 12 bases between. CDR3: CASSPRDLSPLHF. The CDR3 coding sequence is TGTGCCAGCAGCCCTAGGGATCTGTCACCCCTCCACTTT. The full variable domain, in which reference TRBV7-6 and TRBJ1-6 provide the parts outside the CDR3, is GAGVSQSPRYKVTKRGQDVALRCDPISGHVSLYWYRQALGQGPEFLTYFNYEAQQDKSGLPNDRFSAERPEGSISTLTIQRTEQRDSAMYRCASSPRDLSPLHFGNGTRLTVT.

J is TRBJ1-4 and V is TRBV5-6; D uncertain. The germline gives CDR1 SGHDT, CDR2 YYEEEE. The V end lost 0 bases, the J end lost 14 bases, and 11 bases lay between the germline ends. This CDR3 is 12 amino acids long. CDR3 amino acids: CASSLASRSLFF. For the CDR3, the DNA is TGTGCCAGCAGCTTGGCCAGCCGGAGTCTGTTTTTT.

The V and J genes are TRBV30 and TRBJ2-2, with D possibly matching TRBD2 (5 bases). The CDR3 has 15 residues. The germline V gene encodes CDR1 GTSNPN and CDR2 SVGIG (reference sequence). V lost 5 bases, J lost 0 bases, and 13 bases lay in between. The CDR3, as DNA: TGTGCCTGGGGAGGCGGACGTTCGAACACCGGGGAGCTGTTTTTT. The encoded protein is CAWGGGRSNTGELFF.

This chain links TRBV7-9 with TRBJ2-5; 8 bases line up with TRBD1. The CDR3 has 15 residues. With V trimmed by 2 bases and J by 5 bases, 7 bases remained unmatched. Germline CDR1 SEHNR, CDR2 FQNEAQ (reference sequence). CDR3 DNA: TGTGCCAGCAGCTTAATACAGGGGGGCGGGGAGACCCAGTACTTC. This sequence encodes CASSLIQGGGETQYF.

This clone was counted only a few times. The CDR3 spells CASSITYEQYF. The CDR3 DNA reads as TGTGCCAGCAGCATAACCTACGAGCAGTACTTC. The chain carries TRBV2 and TRBJ2-7; D unclear. V lost 6 bases and J lost 2, with 5 bases in between. Per the germline V gene, CDR1 is SNHLY and CDR2 is FYNNEI. CDR3 length: 11 amino acids.

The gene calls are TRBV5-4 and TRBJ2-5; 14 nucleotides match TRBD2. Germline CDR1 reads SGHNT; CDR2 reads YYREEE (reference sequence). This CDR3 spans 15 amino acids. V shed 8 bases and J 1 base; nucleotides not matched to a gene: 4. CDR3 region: CASRLAGGIQETQYF. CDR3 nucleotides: TGTGCCAGTCGACTAGCGGGGGGGATCCAAGAGACCCAGTACTTC.

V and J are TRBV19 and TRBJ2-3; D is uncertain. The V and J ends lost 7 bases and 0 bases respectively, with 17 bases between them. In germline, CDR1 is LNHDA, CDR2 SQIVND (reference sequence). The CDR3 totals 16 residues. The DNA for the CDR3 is TGTGCCAGTACCCTCGGCAAGACCATCAGCACAGATACGCAGTATTTT. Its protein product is CASTLGKTISTDTQYF. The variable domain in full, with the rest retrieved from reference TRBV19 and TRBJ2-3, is DGGITQSPKYLFRKEGQNVTLSCEQNLNHDAMYWYRQDPGQGLRLIYYSQIVNDFQKGDIAEGYSVSREKKESFPLTVTSAQKNPTAFYLCASTLGKTISTDTQYFGPGTRLTVL.

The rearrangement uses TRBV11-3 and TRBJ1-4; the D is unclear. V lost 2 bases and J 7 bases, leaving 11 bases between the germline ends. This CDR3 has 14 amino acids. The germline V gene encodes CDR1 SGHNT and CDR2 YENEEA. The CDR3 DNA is TGTGCCAGCAGCTTAACTGGCCCGGGTGAAAAACTGTTTTTT. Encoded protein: CASSLTGPGEKLFF.